This entry lists 12 T cell receptor beta chains sequenced from one sample in a study of T-cell reconstitution after alpha-beta-depleted transplantation in children listed by TCRdb under 2016. Per the publication, the treatment or condition label means: allogeneic hematopoietic cell transplantation with graft depleted of TCRalphabeta T cells and CD19 B cells. The library came from PCR. For sequencing, an Illumina HiSeq 2500 was employed. TCR library preparation used molecular barcoding, with unique molecular identifiers applied to normalize quantification of the TCRbeta repertoire. The public sequencing data were trimmed at Q25 with fastp and processed into clonotypes with MiXCR by TCRdb, which kept only in-frame beta chains. Every CDR3 protein is listed once, alongside the most common genes and DNA of its rows. For this sample the table gives approximately 350,000 distinct CDR3 sequences, of which around 16% were detected only once. The ten largest clonotypes hold roughly 40% of the sample.

The sequenced sample was PBMCs, mostly from graft donor cells, obtained 360 days after TCRalphabeta/CD19-depleted stem cell transplant. The receptors originated from a male patient aged 2 to 9 who had a stem cell transplant for acute lymphoblastic leukemia, so the T cells may come from the graft donor.

The CDR3 region has the DNA TGTGCCAGCAGTTTATATCCCCTTAGCGGAGCCTCCTACGAGCAGTACTTC. Protein sequence: CASSLYPLSGASYEQYF. This rearrangement joins TRBV28 to TRBJ2-7; D may be TRBD2 (6 bases). V was clipped by 1 base and J by 0 bases, with 16 bases between them. The CDR3 length is 17 residues. Germline CDR1 MDHEN, CDR2 SYDVKM.

V is TRBV5-1 and J is TRBJ2-3, with TRBD2 matching 8 bases. The CDR3 has 15 amino acids. Germline CDR1 reads SGHRS; CDR2 reads YFSETQ. The V gene end was trimmed by 3 bases and the J gene end by 3 bases; junction bases not matched to a gene: 6. The CDR3 protein is CASSYSGSGTDTQYF. Written as DNA, the CDR3 is TGCGCCAGCAGCTACAGCGGGAGTGGTACAGATACGCAGTATTTT.

This clonotype was observed at least ten times. The J gene is TRBJ1-1, the V gene TRBV12-3 or TRBV12-4; tentative D call: TRBD1 (6 bases). The CDR3 sequence is 16 residues long. Trimming removed 6 bases from V and 1 base from J, with 18 bases in between. DNA for the CDR3: TGTGCCAGCAGCCCATTTGGGGCAGGGGCGAACACTGAAGCTTTCTTT. This codes for CASSPFGAGANTEAFF.

This clonotype was counted a few times. This sequence joins TRBV7-3 and TRBJ2-5, with D uncertain. This CDR3 is 15 amino acids long. Germline loops: CDR1 SGHTA, CDR2 FQGTGA. V lost 4 bases to trimming and J lost 0 bases, with 12 bases between them. The CDR3 DNA follows: TGTGCCAGCAGCTCTGGGTTACCGTACCAAGAGACCCAGTACTTC. Translation: CASSSGLPYQETQYF.

This chain uses TRBV20-1 with TRBJ1-1; D may be TRBD1 (5 bases). Germline V gene data show CDR1 as DFQATT and CDR2 as SNEGSKA (reference sequence). The CDR3 is made up of 16 amino acids. Deletions cut 1 base from V and 8 bases from J, with 23 bases between. The chain's CDR3 is CSARALGNQGTLEAFF. CDR3 nucleotides: TGCAGTGCTAGAGCCCTAGGGAACCAGGGAACACTCGAAGCTTTCTTT.

This clonotype occurred many times. The chain joins TRBV7-9 to TRBJ2-5; D possibly uses TRBD1 or TRBD2 (7 bases each). CDR3 size: 21 residues. The V end was cut by 4 bases, the J end by 2 bases, with 32 bases between. Germline lookup yields CDR1 SEHNR and CDR2 FQNEAQ (reference sequence). The CDR3 loop is CASSSLRGPVGSGSEQETQYF. Written as DNA, the CDR3 is TGTGCCAGCAGCTCCCTTAGGGGGCCTGTGGGTAGCGGGTCCGAGCAAGAGACCCAGTACTTC.

This clonotype occurred a few times. J is TRBJ2-1 and V is TRBV7-2, with D hard to call. CDR1 is SGHTA, CDR2 FQGNSA, per germline. Trimming left V 3 bases short and J 0 bases short, with 9 bases between. CDR3 length: 15 amino acids. The CDR3 region has the DNA TGTGCCAGCAGCTTGACCCTCAGCTCCTACAATGAGCAGTTCTTC. The encoded protein is CASSLTLSSYNEQFF.

The table lists this clonotype with a few counts. V usage is TRBV20-1 and J usage is TRBJ2-2; 11 bases are a match to TRBD2. Looked up from germline, CDR1 is DFQATT and CDR2 is SNEGSKA (reference sequence). The V and J ends lost 1 base and 2 bases, in that order; junction bases with no gene match: 18. CDR3 size: 21 residues. The CDR3 is CSARGGPAGSGTSGNTGELFF. The CDR3 region has the DNA TGCAGTGCTAGAGGAGGACCTGCAGGTAGTGGGACTAGCGGTAACACCGGGGAGCTGTTTTTT.

The chain links TRBV28 to TRBJ1-4; TRBD1 matches at 11 bases. V gave up 2 bases and J gave up 3 bases; unmatched junction bases: 5. The CDR3 contains 17 residues. The germline gives CDR1 MDHEN, CDR2 SYDVKM. The CDR3 DNA is TGTGCCAGCAGTTTAAGGGACAGGGGGTTATCTAATGAAAAACTGTTTTTT. It translates to CASSLRDRGLSNEKLFF.

The sample holds many counts of this clonotype. This chain joins TRBV10-3 and TRBJ2-1; 12 nucleotides line up with TRBD2. Unmatched junction bases numbered 10, after V lost 0 bases and J lost 7 bases. The CDR3 extends over 18 amino acids. Germline V CDR1 and CDR2: ENHRY, SYGVKD. DNA for the CDR3: TGTGCCATCAGTGAGTCGATAGTGGGACTAGCGGGTTTAAATGAGCAGTTCTTC. Residues: CAISESIVGLAGLNEQFF.

The rearrangement uses TRBV9 and TRBJ1-1, with D possibly being TRBD1 (5 bases). The V end was cut by 0 bases, the J end by 0 bases, with 9 bases between. CDR3 size: 15 residues. Per the germline V gene, CDR1 is SGDLS and CDR2 is YYNGEE. The CDR3 spells CASSVGGGMNTEAFF. CDR3 coding DNA: TGTGCCAGCAGCGTAGGCGGGGGAATGAACACTGAAGCTTTCTTT.

This sequence joins TRBV29-1 and TRBJ2-3, with TRBD2 as a possible D gene (8 bases). Germline CDR1 reads SQVTM; CDR2 reads ANQGSEA. V lost 6 bases to trimming and J lost 8 bases, with 21 bases between them. The CDR3 contains 14 residues. The CDR3 DNA reads as TGCAGCGTGGGGGACAGCGGGAGAAGTGTTACGCAGTATTTT. This codes for CSVGDSGRSVTQYF.